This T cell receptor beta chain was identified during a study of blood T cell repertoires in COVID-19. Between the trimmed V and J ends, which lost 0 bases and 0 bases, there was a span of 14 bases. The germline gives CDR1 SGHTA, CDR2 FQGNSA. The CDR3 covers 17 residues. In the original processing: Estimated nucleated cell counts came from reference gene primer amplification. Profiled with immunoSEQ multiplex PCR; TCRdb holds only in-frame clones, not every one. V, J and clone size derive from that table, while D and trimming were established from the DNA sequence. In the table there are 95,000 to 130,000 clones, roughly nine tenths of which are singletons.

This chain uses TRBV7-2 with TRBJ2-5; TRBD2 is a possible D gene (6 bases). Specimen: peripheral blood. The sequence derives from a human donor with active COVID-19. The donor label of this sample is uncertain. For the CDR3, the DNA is TGTGCCAGCAGCTTAGCTCGCACCCGGGGGAACCAAGAGACCCAGTACTTC. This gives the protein CASSLARTRGNQETQYF.